The 27 T cell receptor beta chains below were found in one sample sequenced in a study of breast tumors, draining lymph nodes, adjacent tissues. Breast cancer patients provided tissue from their axillary draining lymph nodes. A single record per CDR3 protein comes from TCRdb applying MiXCR to the multiplex PCR reads. This table has roughly 120,000 distinct CDR3 sequences, 15% to 20% appearing once. Source material: axillary lymph node tissue. The receptors were gathered from a female donor with breast cancer. Some clones in this sample may be carry-over from other donors' samples.

This clonotype is a singleton in its sample. The gene calls are TRBV6-2 or TRBV6-3 and TRBJ2-3; no definite D call. The V gene's germline CDR1 is MNHEY and CDR2 SVGEGT. This CDR3 region has 13 residues. V lost 11 bases and J 2 bases, leaving 14 bases between the germline ends. Here the CDR3 DNA reads TGTGCCTCCAGGCAACACTTCACAGATACGCAGTATTTT. It specifies CASRQHFTDTQYF.

This clonotype was picked up many times. CDR3 amino acids: CASSPGLQGRDEKLFF. The CDR3 DNA follows: TGTGCCAGCAGTCCTGGATTACAGGGGCGGGATGAAAAACTGTTTTTT. The chain has TRBV7-6 and TRBJ1-4; 7 nucleotides match TRBD1. This CDR3 contains 16 residues. Germline loops: CDR1 SGHVS, CDR2 FNYEAQ. V lost 6 bases and J lost 6; bases outside the gene matches: 13.

This clonotype was detected ten times or more. The V call is TRBV25-1, the J call TRBJ1-6; D is ambiguous. This CDR3 region has 16 residues. V dropped 3 bases and J dropped 0 bases, with 9 bases sitting between them. Germline V gives CDR1 MGHDK, CDR2 SYGVNS. In DNA form, the CDR3 reads TGTGCCAGCAGTGACCGGACGAGCTCCTATAATTCACCCCTCCACTTT. This translates into CASSDRTSSYNSPLHF.

This clonotype was recorded many times. The chain couples TRBV27 to TRBJ2-5; a weak D match, TRBD2 (5 bases). V dropped 11 bases and J dropped 3 bases, with 10 bases sitting between them. Germline CDR1 MNHEY, CDR2 SMNVEV (reference sequence). The CDR3 spans 11 residues. Written as DNA, the CDR3 is TGTGCCTCGGGAAGGGAAGAGACCCAGTACTTC. The encoded protein is CASGREETQYF.

This chain links TRBV18 with TRBJ2-5; D uncertain. Germline V lookup: CDR1 KGHSH, CDR2 LQKENI. V lost 2 bases to trimming and J lost 5 bases, with 9 bases between them. The CDR3 has 13 amino acids. The CDR3 nucleotides read TGTGCCAGCTCACCAGGAAGGGATGAGACCCAGTACTTC. It is translated as CASSPGRDETQYF. Using reference TRBV18 and TRBJ2-5 for the parts outside the CDR3, the full variable domain is NAGVMQNPRHLVRRRGQEARLRCSPMKGHSHVYWYRQLPEEGLKFMVYLQKENIIDESGMPKERFSAEFPKEGPSILRIQQVVRGDSAAYFCASSPGRDETQYFGPGTRLLVL.

This clonotype appeared many times. The chain is built from TRBV6-6 and TRBJ2-5, with 7 positions matching TRBD2. Trimming cost V 8 bases and J 2 bases; bases outside gene matches: 5. CDR1 is MNHNY, CDR2 SVGAGI, per germline (reference sequence). The CDR3 is 13 residues long. CDR3 sequence (DNA): TGTGCCAGCGCGTCTAGCGGACAAGAGACCCAGTACTTC. This encodes CASASSGQETQYF.

This clonotype was observed many times. CDR3 sequence reads: CASSQEQGAYEQYF. CDR3 in DNA: TGCGCCAGCAGCCAAGAACAGGGGGCTTACGAGCAGTACTTC. The chain recombines TRBV4-1 with TRBJ2-7; 9 bases are a match to TRBD1. The germline V gene encodes CDR1 MGHRA and CDR2 YSYEKL. The CDR3 totals 14 residues. V lost 0 bases, J lost 4 bases, and 1 base stayed unmatched.

This clonotype turned up a few times. This chain uses TRBV3-1 with TRBJ1-3, with D perhaps matching TRBD1 (5 bases). Trimming cost V 5 bases and J 4 bases, with 18 bases left between them. Germline CDR1 LGHDT, CDR2 YNNKEL (reference sequence). The CDR3 has 16 residues. The CDR3 reads CASSSRGGESGNTIYF. The DNA for the CDR3 is TGTGCCAGCAGCTCCCGAGGAGGGGAATCGGGAAACACCATATATTTT.

The chain is built from TRBV11-3 and TRBJ2-1; D is possibly TRBD2 (5 bases). V lost 5 bases to trimming and J lost 8 bases, with 16 bases between them. This CDR3 is built from 14 residues. CDR1 and CDR2 from the germline V gene are SGHNT and YENEEA. CDR3 sequence (DNA): TGTGCCAGCAGCCACCGGGGTGGGGTGGATGAGCAGTTCTTC. Translating it yields CASSHRGGVDEQFF.

This clonotype has a count of ten or more. The rearrangement links TRBV12-3 or TRBV12-4 to TRBJ2-3; 15 bases map to TRBD2. This CDR3 contains 15 residues. J was trimmed by 4 bases and V by 6 bases; bases with no gene match: 2. DNA of the CDR3: TGTGCCAGCAGCCGGACTAGCGGGGGGGCAGATACGCAGTATTTT. Amino acid sequence: CASSRTSGGADTQYF.

Regarding this clonotype: This sequence may be a read error, since a much larger clone differs from it by one base. The chain has TRBV27 and TRBJ2-1, with 12 bases that match TRBD2. J lost 7 bases, V lost 4 bases, and 5 bases had no gene match. The CDR3 contains 15 residues. Germline V gene sequence: CDR1 MNHEY, CDR2 SMNVEV (reference sequence). The CDR3 DNA is TGTGCCAGCAGTTCTAGCGGGGGGGCACGGAATGAGCAGTTCTTC. Translating gives CASSSSGGARNEQFF.

Concerning this clonotype: A much larger clone sits a single nucleotide away, making a read error possible. V gene TRBV24-1 combines with J gene TRBJ2-3; 9 bases align to TRBD1. The CDR3 spans 17 residues. The germline V gene has CDR1 KGHDR and CDR2 SFDVKD. V shed 3 bases and J 5 bases; nucleotides not matched to a gene: 11. The CDR3 here is CATSDGGWTGVGDTQYF. CDR3 bases: TGTGCCACCAGTGATGGGGGGTGGACAGGGGTCGGAGATACGCAGTATTTT.

V is TRBV18 and J is TRBJ2-1; D call uncertain. This CDR3 contains 13 residues. Trimming shortened V by 8 bases and J by 2 bases, and 10 bases separated the two germline ends. Germline V CDR1 and CDR2: KGHSH, LQKENI. CDR3 region: CASTLEPYNEQFF. The CDR3 DNA reads as TGTGCCAGCACCCTAGAGCCCTACAATGAGCAGTTCTTC.

There are many counts of this clonotype. The J gene is TRBJ2-3, the V gene TRBV10-3; D might be TRBD2 (5 bases). The germline V gene encodes CDR1 ENHRY and CDR2 SYGVKD. CDR3 size: 15 residues. Deletions cut 2 bases from V and 0 bases from J, with 9 bases between. The CDR3 nucleotides read TGTGCCATCAGTGAGGGAAGGACTAGCACAGATACGCAGTATTTT. Translation gives CAISEGRTSTDTQYF.

Comments on this clonotype: Since no conserved phenylalanine or tryptophan closes the CDR3, a read error is the likely cause. V and J are TRBV19 and TRBJ1-5, with D perhaps matching TRBD1 (5 bases). V lost 5 bases and J lost 5, with 10 bases in between. The CDR3 has 13 residues. Germline V gene data show CDR1 as LNHDA and CDR2 as SQIVND (reference sequence). CDR3 bases: TGTGCCAGTAGTCCGGACACTTATCAGCCCCAGCATCTT. It is translated as CASSPDTYQPQHL.

The J gene is TRBJ1-1, the V gene TRBV5-1, with 8 bases that match TRBD1. Per the germline V gene, CDR1 is SGHRS and CDR2 is YFSETQ. V was clipped by 5 bases and J by 9 bases; unmatched bases: 6. The CDR3 extends over 12 amino acids. The CDR3 bases are TGCGCCAGCAGACTGACAGGGGTGAAAGCTTTCTTT. Translation gives CASRLTGVKAFF.

Regarding this clonotype: A much bigger clone sits one base away, suggesting this may be a read error. The rearrangement uses TRBV29-1 and TRBJ1-4; 9 positions match TRBD1. This CDR3 region has 15 residues. The germline V gene encodes CDR1 SQVTM and CDR2 ANQGSEA. The CDR3 here is CGVLRQGVTNEKLFF. For the CDR3, the DNA is TGCGGCGTTCTCCGACAGGGGGTGACTAATGAAAAACTGTTTTTT.

This chain links TRBV19 with TRBJ1-5, with D perhaps TRBD1 (6 bases). The CDR3 loop spans 15 amino acids. The germline CDR1 and CDR2 sequences are LNHDA and SQIVND (reference sequence). With 6 bases removed from V and 5 bases from J, the gap between germline ends came to 17 bases. For the CDR3, the DNA is TGTGCCAGTAGGTTCTCCCAGGGGAGGGATCAGCCCCAGCATTTT. Its translation: CASRFSQGRDQPQHF.

This clonotype was observed many times. The chain couples TRBV30 to TRBJ2-5; 9 positions agree with TRBD1. Germline assignment: CDR1 GTSNPN and CDR2 SVGIG (reference sequence). V gave up 3 bases and J gave up 5 bases; unmatched junction bases: 13. The CDR3 is made up of 16 amino acids. DNA for the CDR3: TGTGCCTGGAGCCGGGACAGGGAAAGGGGCCTGGAGACCCAGTACTTC. Residues: CAWSRDRERGLETQYF.

Of note for this clonotype: Given a much more abundant clone one base away, this may be a read error. The genes are TRBV2 and TRBJ2-3; no reliable D call. This CDR3 has 14 amino acids. Deletions cut 6 bases from V and 2 bases from J, with 12 bases between. Germline CDR1 is SNHLY and CDR2 is FYNNEI. The CDR3 region is CASSIDEATDTQYF. DNA for the CDR3: TGTGCCAGCAGCATCGATGAGGCCACAGATACGCAGTATTTT.

This clonotype was observed many times. The chain uses TRBV19 and TRBJ2-1; TRBD2 agrees at 15 bases. This CDR3 spans 14 amino acids. V dropped 3 bases and J dropped 15; count of bases not matched to a gene: 6. Germline CDR1 and CDR2: LNHDA and SQIVND (reference sequence). The CDR3 reads CASSMSRTSGGAFF. CDR3 nucleotides: TGTGCCAGTAGTATGTCCAGGACTAGCGGGGGGGCGTTCTTC.

This clonotype was counted a single time. A clone one base away is much larger, so this may be a read error. The rearrangement joins TRBV19 to TRBJ1-4, with D unresolved. The CDR3 consists of 13 residues. Germline V lookup: CDR1 LNHDA, CDR2 SQIVND (reference sequence). Here the CDR3 reads CAGSITNPEKLFF. The CDR3 DNA follows: TGTGCCGGTAGTATAACGAACCCCGAAAAACTGTTTTTT.

This clonotype was observed at least ten times. This chain joins TRBV20-1 and TRBJ2-7; 10 bases line up with TRBD2. Germline-derived CDR1 and CDR2 are DFQATT and SNEGSKA (reference sequence). The CDR3 is 17 amino acids. V lost 3 bases to trimming and J lost 1 base; unmatched junction nucleotides: 12. DNA of the CDR3: TGCAGTGCTAGGGGGACCCTAGCGGGAGCACGGTCCTACGAGCAGTACTTC. Amino acids: CSARGTLAGARSYEQYF.

The table lists this clonotype with many counts. In DNA, the CDR3 is TGCAGTGCTCACGTAACCGGGACACCGCTATCTGGAAACACCATATATTTT. Amino acids: CSAHVTGTPLSGNTIYF. The chain links TRBV20-1 to TRBJ1-3; tentatively, D is TRBD1 (6 bases). The CDR3 covers 17 residues. The germline CDR1 and CDR2 sequences are DFQATT and SNEGSKA (reference sequence). V gave up 5 bases and J gave up 1 base, with 21 bases separating them.

This clonotype was counted ten times or more. The rearrangement uses TRBV5-1 and TRBJ2-3, with no clear D. There are 13 residues in the CDR3. Looked up from germline, CDR1 is SGHRS and CDR2 is YFSETQ. Between the trimmed V and J ends, which lost 2 bases and 3 bases, there was a span of 7 bases. CDR3 in amino acids: CASSLIGTDTQYF. CDR3 nucleotides: TGCGCCAGCAGCTTAATCGGGACAGATACGCAGTATTTT.

A note on this clonotype: A much larger clone differs from this one at a single base, so this may be a read error. The CDR3 sequence: CASSEGLGYYGYTF. In nucleotides, the CDR3 is TGTGCCAGCAGTGAAGGGCTGGGCTACTATGGCTACACCTTC. V usage is TRBV6-1 and J usage is TRBJ1-2; D remains ambiguous. The CDR3 consists of 14 residues. Germline V gene sequence: CDR1 MNHNS, CDR2 SASEGT. The V end was cut by 1 base, the J end by 3 bases, with 9 bases between.

This clonotype has only a few counts. This may come from a read error, since a much larger clone is one base off. Because the CDR3 is missing its conserved closing phenylalanine or tryptophan, this is likely a read error. CDR3 DNA: TGTGCCAGCTCGCCACTCATGGGGCTAGTGTACGAGCAGTACCTC. Amino acids: CASSPLMGLVYEQYL. The V and J genes are TRBV18 and TRBJ2-7, with D perhaps TRBD1 (5 bases). Germline V gene sequence: CDR1 KGHSH, CDR2 LQKENI. This CDR3 is 15 amino acids long.